These 29 T cell receptor beta chains originate from one sample sequenced in a study of blood T cell repertoires in COVID-19. This table comes from immunoSEQ multiplex PCR, and its TCRdb copy is limited to in-frame clones, with some not included. The data show some 150,000 clones, roughly 85% seen once. Sequenced: peripheral blood. The origin of the receptors is a human donor with acute or convalescent COVID-19. The donor label of this sample is uncertain.

This rearrangement joins TRBV9 to TRBJ2-5; the D is unclear. This CDR3 comprises 13 residues. CDR1 and CDR2 from the germline V gene are SGDLS and YYNGEE. V was shortened by 3 bases and J by 5 bases, with 11 bases between the two germline ends. The CDR3 is CASSASGQETQYF. The CDR3 DNA sequence: TGTGCCAGCAGCGCCTCAGGCCAGGAGACCCAGTACTTC.

The V call is TRBV2, the J call TRBJ2-1; tentative D call: TRBD1 (5 bases). V was pared by 7 bases and J by 4 bases, with 8 bases between. CDR1 SNHLY and CDR2 FYNNEI come from the germline V gene. The CDR3 length is 12 residues. The CDR3 reads CASNTGYNEQFF. CDR3 DNA sequence: TGTGCCAGCAACACAGGTTACAATGAGCAGTTCTTC.

The rearrangement joins TRBV29-1 to TRBJ2-7; 8 bases align to TRBD2. This CDR3 region has 12 residues. Germline V gene data show CDR1 as SQVTM and CDR2 as ANQGSEA. The junction had 7 bases not matched to a gene; V was cut back by 6 bases and J by 6 bases. The CDR3 DNA follows: TGCAGCGTACTTCGACTAGCGTTCGAGCAGTACGTC. This encodes CSVLRLAFEQYV.

V is TRBV18 and J is TRBJ2-3; D perhaps matches TRBD1 (5 bases). V was cut by 1 base and J by 0 bases, with 11 bases left in between. This CDR3 is 16 amino acids long. The germline V gene has CDR1 KGHSH and CDR2 LQKENI. This CDR3 reads CASSPRMQGSTDTQYF. CDR3 nucleotides: TGTGCCAGCTCACCACGAATGCAGGGCAGCACAGATACGCAGTATTTT.

V usage is TRBV5-1 and J usage is TRBJ2-7; 8 nucleotides line up with TRBD1. CDR1 is SGHRS, CDR2 YFSETQ, per germline. The CDR3 sequence is 15 residues long. The junction had 4 bases not matched to a gene; V was cut back by 0 bases and J by 2 bases. The CDR3 DNA sequence: TGCGCCAGCAGCTTGGGGGGACAGGCCCCCTACGAGCAGTACTTC. It translates to CASSLGGQAPYEQYF.

This chain connects TRBV29-1 to TRBJ1-2; 11 bases are a match to TRBD1. CDR3 size: 13 residues. Germline V gene lookup returns CDR1 SQVTM and CDR2 ANQGSEA. V shed 4 bases and J 9 bases; nucleotides not matched to a gene: 7. The CDR3 nucleotides read TGCAGCGTTGTCCCCGGACAGGGGGCCCGCTACACCTTC. It specifies CSVVPGQGARYTF. The variable domain in full, with the rest retrieved from reference TRBV29-1 and TRBJ1-2, is SAVISQKPSRDICQRGTSLTIQCQVDSQVTMMFWYRQQPGQSLTLIATANQGSEATYESGFVIDKFPISRPNLTFSTLTVSNMSPEDSSIYLCSVVPGQGARYTFGSGTRLTVV.

This rearrangement joins TRBV28 to TRBJ1-4, with 9 bases matching TRBD1. This CDR3 has 14 amino acids. V was pared by 5 bases and J by 10 bases, with 8 bases of the junction left unmatched. Germline V gene data show CDR1 as MDHEN and CDR2 as SYDVKM. For the CDR3, the DNA is TGTGCCAGCAGTCTTACAGGGGGCGCTGGAAAACTGTTTTTT. Amino acid sequence: CASSLTGGAGKLFF.

V is TRBV6-5 and J is TRBJ2-3; 11 positions agree with TRBD2. The CDR3 has 14 residues. The germline CDR1 and CDR2 sequences are MNHEY and SVGAGI. The V and J ends lost 6 bases and 4 bases, in that order; junction bases with no gene match: 3. CDR3 sequence: CASRRTSGPDTQYF. The CDR3 DNA follows: TGTGCCAGCAGGAGGACTAGCGGGCCAGATACGCAGTATTTT.

The rearrangement uses TRBV25-1 and TRBJ1-4; D ambiguous. The CDR3 consists of 17 residues. Germline loops: CDR1 MGHDK, CDR2 SYGVNS. V was trimmed by 1 base and J by 1 base, leaving 13 bases between them. The CDR3 sequence is CASSEFIGTGTNEKLFF. The CDR3, as DNA: TGTGCCAGCAGTGAATTTATCGGAACGGGAACTAATGAAAAACTGTTTTTT.

V gene TRBV10-3 combines with J gene TRBJ1-1, with TRBD1 identical over 8 bases. Germline lookup yields CDR1 ENHRY and CDR2 SYGVKD. Germline trimming cut 7 bases from V and 8 bases from J; bases unmatched to any gene: 12. This CDR3 region has 14 residues. CDR3 residues: CAITPHGGQDEAFF. The CDR3 nucleotides are TGTGCCATCACTCCCCACGGGGGACAGGACGAAGCTTTCTTT.

The chain carries TRBV5-4 and TRBJ1-2; 7 positions match TRBD1. This CDR3 comprises 15 residues. V shed 0 bases, J shed 3 bases, and the junction held 5 bases outside the gene matches. Germline V gene sequence: CDR1 SGHNT, CDR2 YYREEE (reference sequence). The DNA for the CDR3 is TGTGCCAGCAGCTTGGGACAGGGCGATGACTATGGCTACACCTTC. This gives the protein CASSLGQGDDYGYTF.

This chain connects TRBV7-9 to TRBJ2-7, with 7 bases lining up with TRBD1. The CDR3 extends over 15 amino acids. The V gene's germline CDR1 is SEHNR and CDR2 FQNEAQ (reference sequence). J lost 2 bases, V lost 1 base, and 5 bases had no gene match. For the CDR3, the DNA is TGTGCCAGCAGCTTAGAACCGGGACAGACCTACGAGCAGTACGTC. It translates to CASSLEPGQTYEQYV.

J is TRBJ2-1 and V is TRBV6-5; 10 nucleotides agree with TRBD2. The V segment lost 6 bases and the J segment 8 bases; nucleotides outside the gene matches: 10. The CDR3 extends over 15 amino acids. CDR1 is MNHEY, CDR2 SVGAGI, per germline. In DNA form, the CDR3 reads TGTGCCAGCAGCCGAGCTAGCGGGAGTAGGGATGAGCAGTTCTTC. Protein: CASSRASGSRDEQFF.

The V gene is TRBV11-2, the J gene TRBJ2-3; 7 bases align to TRBD1. The germline CDR1 and CDR2 sequences are SGHAT and FQNNGV. The CDR3 has 14 residues. Trimming at V came to 5 bases and at J to 2 bases, leaving 4 bases not matched to a gene. The CDR3 here is CASSQDRVTDTQYF. CDR3 coding DNA: TGTGCCAGCAGCCAAGACAGGGTCACAGATACGCAGTATTTT.

This clone was picked up a small number of times. V is TRBV10-3 and J is TRBJ1-1, with 10 positions matching TRBD1. The CDR3 spans 15 residues. The ends lost 6 bases at V and 1 base at J; junction bases unmatched: 5. Germline CDR1 reads ENHRY; CDR2 reads SYGVKD. The CDR3 bases are TGTGCCATCAGGCCCGGGACAGGGGAGAACACTGAAGCTTTCTTT. Protein sequence: CAIRPGTGENTEAFF.

The chain employs TRBV2 and TRBJ2-6, with no clear D. Trimming pared 8 bases from V and 0 bases from J, leaving 11 bases between. The germline CDR1 and CDR2 sequences are SNHLY and FYNNEI. The CDR3 is made up of 15 amino acids. CDR3 coding DNA: TGTGCCAGCGCCGTATTGAGCTCTGGGGCCAACGTCCTGACTTTC. Encoded protein: CASAVLSSGANVLTF.

The gene calls are TRBV7-9 and TRBJ1-3, with TRBD1 identical over 8 bases. The CDR3 has 12 residues. J lost 2 bases, V lost 11 bases, and 2 bases had no gene match. Germline CDR1 is SEHNR and CDR2 is FQNEAQ (reference sequence). The CDR3 DNA reads TGTGCCGTGGACAGGGCTGGAAACACCATATATTTT. Amino acids: CAVDRAGNTIYF. Full variable domain (missing parts from reference TRBV7-9 and TRBJ1-3): DTGVSQNPRHKITKRGQNVTFRCDPISEHNRLYWYRQTLGQGPEFLTYFQNEAQLEKSRLLSDRFSAERPKGSFSTLEIQRTEQGDSAMYLCAVDRAGNTIYFGEGSWLTVV.

This chain connects TRBV2 to TRBJ2-7; D is possibly TRBD1 (5 bases). The CDR3 runs to 13 residues. Germline CDR1 is SNHLY and CDR2 is FYNNEI. Trimming removed 2 bases at V and 4 bases at J, with 9 bases between. The CDR3 reads CASSERRQYEQYF. The CDR3 DNA reads TGTGCCAGCAGTGAAAGGAGACAGTACGAGCAGTACTTC.

The chain employs TRBV12-5 and TRBJ2-5, with TRBD2 identical over 10 bases. The CDR3 has 16 residues. Trimming cost V 1 base and J 4 bases; bases outside gene matches: 6. The germline V gene has CDR1 LGHNT and CDR2 FRNRAP. CDR3 loop: CASGLGIAGGLETQYF. CDR3 bases: TGTGCTAGTGGTTTGGGGATAGCGGGGGGTTTAGAGACCCAGTACTTC.

The chain combines TRBV19 with TRBJ1-2, with D unresolved. The V end was cut by 3 bases, the J end by 4 bases, with 12 bases between. Germline V CDR1 and CDR2: LNHDA, SQIVND (reference sequence). The CDR3 is 14 amino acids. For the CDR3, the DNA is TGTGCCAGTAGTATTGCAACGTCTAGCTATGGCTACACCTTC. Its translation is CASSIATSSYGYTF.

The genes are TRBV7-8 and TRBJ1-6; no reliable D call. Germline lookup yields CDR1 SGHVS and CDR2 FQNEAQ. This CDR3 is 14 amino acids long. Trimming took 2 bases from V and 8 from J, leaving 10 bases between them. In DNA, the CDR3 is TGTGCCAGCAGCTTAAGGCCAGGCGATTCACCCCTCCACTTT. This translates into CASSLRPGDSPLHF.

This clone was counted once. The chain links TRBV27 to TRBJ1-6; possible D gene TRBD1, 6 bases. The CDR3 is made up of 14 amino acids. Trimming took off 3 bases at V and 7 bases at J, with 10 bases between the two ends. The germline gives CDR1 MNHEY, CDR2 SMNVEV (reference sequence). The CDR3 loop reads CASSFRQGNSPLHF. The CDR3 coding sequence is TGTGCCAGCAGTTTCCGTCAGGGGAATTCACCCCTCCACTTT.

This chain connects TRBV4-3 to TRBJ1-5; the D gene is possibly TRBD1 (5 bases). Germline V lookup: CDR1 LGHNA, CDR2 YSLEER. The CDR3 extends over 17 amino acids. Trimming left V 0 bases short and J 4 bases short, with 16 bases between. The CDR3: CASSQDVATGNNQPQHF. CDR3 sequence (DNA): TGCGCCAGCAGCCAAGATGTGGCCACAGGCAATAATCAGCCCCAGCATTTT.

CDR3 nucleotides: TGTGCCAGCAGTGCGGTCGGCAATCAGCCCCAGCATTTT. Translated, it gives CASSAVGNQPQHF. J is TRBJ1-5 and V is TRBV6-4; D unresolved. Per the germline V gene, CDR1 is MRHNA and CDR2 is SNTAGT. CDR3 length: 13 residues. The ends were cut back, 4 bases at V and 2 bases at J, with 6 bases in the middle.

The chain employs TRBV12-1 and TRBJ2-7; TRBD2 is the table's D call, not checked against the DNA. TRBV12-1 is designated a pseudogene. The CDR3 extends over 14 amino acids. Here the CDR3 DNA reads TGTGCCAGCAGCTGGCAGCGGGGCGCCTACGAGCAGTACGTC. This translates into CASSWQRGAYEQYV.

V and J are TRBV4-2 and TRBJ1-6; 8 nucleotides line up with TRBD1. V lost 3 bases to trimming and J lost 0 bases; unmatched junction nucleotides: 7. The germline V gene has CDR1 LGHNA and CDR2 YNFKEQ. The CDR3 runs to 18 residues. The CDR3 nucleotides are TGTGCCAGCAGCCATCCGGGACAGGACTACTCCTATAATTCACCCCTCCACTTT. Residues: CASSHPGQDYSYNSPLHF.

V and J are TRBV7-9 and TRBJ1-3, with 7 bases matching TRBD1. The V gene's germline CDR1 is SEHNR and CDR2 FQNEAQ (reference sequence). The V and J ends lost 1 base and 8 bases, in that order; junction bases with no gene match: 5. The CDR3 runs 14 residues. In DNA, the CDR3 is TGTGCCAGCAGCTTAGACAGGGGTCTAGACACCATATATTTT. As protein: CASSLDRGLDTIYF.

The rearrangement uses TRBV15 and TRBJ1-4; TRBD1 is a possible D gene (5 bases). The CDR3 runs to 18 residues. V gave up 0 bases and J gave up 0 bases, with 14 bases separating them. Germline assignment: CDR1 LNHNV and CDR2 YYDKDF (reference sequence). The CDR3 DNA sequence: TGTGCCACCAGCAGAGATTGGGTGGGGCTAGCAACTAATGAAAAACTGTTTTTT. As protein: CATSRDWVGLATNEKLFF.

The J gene is TRBJ2-1, the V gene TRBV4-2; 13 nucleotides line up with TRBD2. Germline V gene sequence: CDR1 LGHNA, CDR2 YNFKEQ. This CDR3 has 19 amino acids. Trimming at V came to 4 bases and at J to 0 bases, leaving 9 bases not matched to a gene. The CDR3 region is CASSRRTSGGLSSYNEQFF. The CDR3 DNA sequence: TGTGCCAGCAGCCGACGGACTAGCGGGGGCCTGAGCTCCTACAATGAGCAGTTCTTC.